Below, one T cell receptor beta chain is given with its context. This specimen belongs to a study of blood T cell repertoires in COVID-19. In the authors' methods: Researchers report that nucleated cell counts were estimated from reference gene primer amplification. Libraries were prepared by immunoSEQ multiplex PCR; TCRdb keeps only in-frame clonotypes and omits some of them. Clone size and the V and J calls come from that table; the DNA yielded D and trimming. The sample holds approximately 60,000 clones, about three quarters seen once. Unmatched junction bases numbered 2, after V lost 4 bases and J lost 6 bases. Germline V lookup: CDR1 SGHTA, CDR2 FQGNSA. CDR3 size: 14 residues.

Material: peripheral blood. The receptor was isolated from a woman over 75 with acute or convalescent COVID-19. The J gene is TRBJ2-2, the V gene TRBV7-2; 10 nucleotides match TRBD1. The DNA for the CDR3 is TGTGCCAGCAGCTCAGACAGGGGGCCCGGGGAGCTGTTTTTT. Amino acids: CASSSDRGPGELFF. The entire variable domain, with the rest obtained from reference TRBV7-2 and TRBJ2-2, is as follows: GAGVSQSPSNKVTEKGKDVELRCDPISGHTALYWYRQSLGQGLEFLIYFQGNSAPDKSGLPSDRFSAERTGGSVSTLTIQRTQQEDSAVYLCASSSDRGPGELFFGEGSRLTVL.